The rows below give T cell receptor beta chains drawn from one sample of a study of blood T cells in healthy people across ages. Using its own MiXCR run on the 5' RACE reads, TCRdb lists one record per CDR3 protein. The table shows approximately 1.5 million distinct CDR3 sequences, with 34% occurring only once. Material for sequencing was blood. These receptors originate from a woman in her twenties or thirties in good health. Both conserved end residues are part of each CDR3. The D gene is left open where the match is weak. Size is stated for part of the rows, as once, few or many counts, or as a class when the clone is expanded.

DNA: TGCAGTGCTAGAGATCCGAGGACTAGCGCACACAATGAGCAGTTCTTC; CDR3: CSARDPRTSAHNEQFF; J: TRBJ2-1; D: TRBD2; V: TRBV20-1; size: few
DNA: TGTGCCAGCAGCTTATTACCTGGAAGCGGTAGCTCCTACAATGAGCAGTTCTTC; CDR3: CASSLLPGSGSSYNEQFF; J: TRBJ2-1; D: NA; V: TRBV7-8; size: few
DNA: TGTGCCAGCAGTGAATCACCAATTGAGACCCAGTACTTC; CDR3: CASSESPIETQYF; J: TRBJ2-5; D: NA; V: TRBV25-1; size: many
DNA: TGTGCCATCAGTGCAGTAAGGGGTGGAGGGCCGTCATCCAATGAGCAGTTCTTC; CDR3: CAISAVRGGGPSSNEQFF; J: TRBJ2-1; D: NA; V: TRBV10-3; size: few
DNA: TGCGCCAGCCGGACTAGCGGGCACCTCAATGAGCAGTTCTTC; CDR3: CASRTSGHLNEQFF; J: TRBJ2-1; D: TRBD2; V: TRBV10-2; size: NA
DNA: TGTGCCAGCAGTAGGGACAGGGGTGAGAACACTGAAGCTTTCTTT; CDR3: CASSRDRGENTEAFF; J: TRBJ1-1; D: TRBD1; V: TRBV2; size: NA
DNA: TGTGCCAGCATCAGGGAACCTGGGGCCAACGTCCTGACTTTC; CDR3: CASIREPGANVLTF; J: TRBJ2-6; D: NA; V: TRBV6-1; size: NA
DNA: TGCGCCAGCAGCCAATACCGGGACAACCTTAACAATGAGCAGTTCTTC; CDR3: CASSQYRDNLNNEQFF; J: TRBJ2-1; D: NA; V: TRBV4-1; size: NA
DNA: TGCGCCAGCAGCCCGGGACAGACGGATTTATCCTACGAGCAGTACTTC; CDR3: CASSPGQTDLSYEQYF; J: TRBJ2-7; D: TRBD1; V: TRBV4-1; size: NA
DNA: TGTGCCAGCAGCGTAGTCGGGGGGGCGCTAGCTGCGCAGTTCTTC; CDR3: CASSVVGGALAAQFF; J: TRBJ2-1; D: TRBD2; V: TRBV9; size: few
DNA: TGTGCCAGCAGCGTAGGAGGGTCAGGGGGAGATACGCAGTATTTT; CDR3: CASSVGGSGGDTQYF; J: TRBJ2-3; D: TRBD1; V: TRBV9; size: few
DNA: TGCAGTGCTTTCGACGGACTAGCCAAAAACATTCAGTACTTC; CDR3: CSAFDGLAKNIQYF; J: TRBJ2-4; D: NA; V: TRBV20-1; size: few
DNA: TGTGCAAGGCGAACAGGGGGCTTCTACGAGCAGTACTTC; CDR3: CARRTGGFYEQYF; J: TRBJ2-7; D: NA; V: TRBV12-2; size: NA
DNA: TGTGCCAGCAGCATGACTAGTGTCGAGACCCAGTTCTTC; CDR3: CASSMTSVETQFF; J: TRBJ2-1; D: NA; V: TRBV5-6; size: NA
DNA: TGTGCCAGCATGAGGGGGGAATCGAACACTGAAGCTTTCTTT; CDR3: CASMRGESNTEAFF; J: TRBJ1-1; D: NA; V: TRBV28; size: NA
DNA: TGCGCCAGCAGCCGTGGGGGCGGGGGGGGCACTGAAGCTTTCTTT; CDR3: CASSRGGGGGTEAFF; J: TRBJ1-1; D: NA; V: TRBV4-1; size: NA
DNA: TGCAGTGCTAGAGATCAACAGGGTTACGAGCAGTACTTC; CDR3: CSARDQQGYEQYF; J: TRBJ2-7; D: NA; V: TRBV20-1; size: many
DNA: TGTGCCAGCAGCGCATTTCCGGGACTAGCGGGAACAGATACGCAGTATTTT; CDR3: CASSAFPGLAGTDTQYF; J: TRBJ2-3; D: TRBD2; V: TRBV3-1; size: once
DNA: TGTGCCAGCAGCTACCCTTTTGCGGGGGGGCCCAATGAGCAGTTCTTC; CDR3: CASSYPFAGGPNEQFF; J: TRBJ2-1; D: TRBD2; V: TRBV7-9; size: NA
DNA: TGCAGTGCTAGAGGGTCGTTAACCTACGAGCAGTTCTTC; CDR3: CSARGSLTYEQFF; J: TRBJ2-1; D: NA; V: TRBV20-1; size: NA
DNA: TGTGCCAGCAGTAAGACAGAGCTCTACGAGCAGTACTTC; CDR3: CASSKTELYEQYF; J: TRBJ2-7; D: NA; V: TRBV6-1; size: few
DNA: TGCGCCAGCAGCTTGGACCCTGGCTCGAATAGGGCCAACGTCCTGACTTTC; CDR3: CASSLDPGSNRANVLTF; J: TRBJ2-6; D: NA; V: TRBV5-1; size: NA
DNA: TGCAGTGCTAGAGTTCTTTCCAGGGGGCCTAGGGATTCACCCCTCCACTTT; CDR3: CSARVLSRGPRDSPLHF; J: TRBJ1-6; D: TRBD1; V: TRBV20-1; size: NA
DNA: TGTGCCAGCAGTGAAGTACAGGTTGCCTACGAGCAGTACTTC; CDR3: CASSEVQVAYEQYF; J: TRBJ2-7; D: NA; V: TRBV6-1; size: few
DNA: TGCAGCGTTAAGGGCTTGGTGTGGGAGACCCAGTACTTC; CDR3: CSVKGLVWETQYF; J: TRBJ2-5; D: NA; V: TRBV29-1; size: many
DNA: TGTGCCAGCAGTTTTCTGGAGCCCCGTTATGGCTACACCTTC; CDR3: CASSFLEPRYGYTF; J: TRBJ1-2; D: NA; V: TRBV12-3/TRBV12-4; size: NA
DNA: TGTGCCAGCAGTGAATTTCTGGGTTCGACCTACGAGCAGTACTTC; CDR3: CASSEFLGSTYEQYF; J: TRBJ2-7; D: NA; V: TRBV2; size: few
DNA: TGTGCCAGCAGCTTAGGCTCCCTAGGTGGGAGCACAGATACGCAGTATTTT; CDR3: CASSLGSLGGSTDTQYF; J: TRBJ2-3; D: NA; V: TRBV7-3; size: few
DNA: TGCAGTGCTAGGGGCTTGAAAGCGGGAGGGCCCCTGGGCTACAATGAGCAGTTCTTC; CDR3: CSARGLKAGGPLGYNEQFF; J: TRBJ2-1; D: TRBD2; V: TRBV20-1; size: NA
DNA: TGCAGTGAGAGAGGAAAGGAGACCCAGTACTTC; CDR3: CSERGKETQYF; J: TRBJ2-5; D: NA; V: TRBV20-1; size: many
DNA: TGCGCCAGCAGCCAAGGGTGGGCAGTAAACACTGAAGCTTTCTTT; CDR3: CASSQGWAVNTEAFF; J: TRBJ1-1; D: NA; V: TRBV4-1; size: few
DNA: TGCAGTACTACAGGGGCGGGAGAGACCCAGTACTTC; CDR3: CSTTGAGETQYF; J: TRBJ2-5; D: TRBD1; V: TRBV20-1; size: NA
DNA: TGTGCCAGCAGCCAATCCCTAAAACAGGGGTATGGCTACACCTTC; CDR3: CASSQSLKQGYGYTF; J: TRBJ1-2; D: TRBD1; V: TRBV4-2; size: few
DNA: TGTGCCACCAGCAGCGTCCAACAGGTCGAGCAGTACTTC; CDR3: CATSSVQQVEQYF; J: TRBJ2-7; D: NA; V: TRBV15; size: NA
DNA: TGCAGTGCGAGAGAACTAGTGGGAGTCTACAATGAGCAGTTCTTC; CDR3: CSARELVGVYNEQFF; J: TRBJ2-1; D: NA; V: TRBV20-1; size: NA
DNA: TGTGCCAGCAGTTTAGCGCTCGCAGCTAACTATGGCTACACCTTC; CDR3: CASSLALAANYGYTF; J: TRBJ1-2; D: NA; V: TRBV12-3/TRBV12-4; size: NA
DNA: TGCAGTGCTAGGGGTCGACTGAAGCTAGCCAAAAACATTCAGTACTTC; CDR3: CSARGRLKLAKNIQYF; J: TRBJ2-4; D: NA; V: TRBV20-1; size: many
DNA: TGCAGTGCTAAAGACAGGGGTCACACAGATACGCAGTATTTT; CDR3: CSAKDRGHTDTQYF; J: TRBJ2-3; D: TRBD1; V: TRBV20-1; size: few
DNA: TGTGCCATCAAATCAGGGGTCGATGGCTACACCTTC; CDR3: CAIKSGVDGYTF; J: TRBJ1-2; D: NA; V: TRBV10-3; size: NA
DNA: TGTGCCAGCAGGGAAACTAGCGGGGGGGCCAAGAATGAGCAGTTCTTC; CDR3: CASRETSGGAKNEQFF; J: TRBJ2-1; D: TRBD2; V: TRBV2; size: few
DNA: TGCAGCGCAACAGGGGCCACAGATACGCAGTATTTT; CDR3: CSATGATDTQYF; J: TRBJ2-3; D: TRBD1; V: TRBV29-1; size: NA
DNA: TGCAGTGCTCGCCCCACTAGCGGGGGGGCCTACGAGCAGTACTTC; CDR3: CSARPTSGGAYEQYF; J: TRBJ2-7; D: TRBD2; V: TRBV20-1; size: NA
DNA: TGCAGTGCTCTCCCAGCCATAGCGGGGGTAGCCTACGAGCAGTACTTC; CDR3: CSALPAIAGVAYEQYF; J: TRBJ2-7; D: TRBD2; V: TRBV20-1; size: many
DNA: TGTGCCAGCAGCCACTTTAGCACAGATACGCAGTATTTT; CDR3: CASSHFSTDTQYF; J: TRBJ2-3; D: NA; V: TRBV3-1; size: once
DNA: TGTGCCAGCAGTCAGGGGACAGGAGGGAATGAGCAGTTCTTC; CDR3: CASSQGTGGNEQFF; J: TRBJ2-1; D: TRBD1; V: TRBV4-2; size: many
DNA: TGTGCCAGCAGCTTGGCCGTTCCGGGAGCAGATACGCAGTATTTT; CDR3: CASSLAVPGADTQYF; J: TRBJ2-3; D: NA; V: TRBV5-6; size: NA
DNA: TGTGCCAGCAGCCCGGGTTCGATCTCCTACAATGAGCAGTTCTTC; CDR3: CASSPGSISYNEQFF; J: TRBJ2-1; D: NA; V: TRBV7-2; size: NA
DNA: TGTGCCAGCGGCCCCCCGGGACAGGGGGCTTCTGGGGCCAACGCCCTGACTTTC; CDR3: CASGPPGQGASGANALTF; J: TRBJ2-6; D: TRBD1; V: TRBV2; size: few
DNA: TGTGCCAGCAAGACAGGGGACAACTACAATGAGCAGTTCTTC; CDR3: CASKTGDNYNEQFF; J: TRBJ2-1; D: TRBD1; V: TRBV9; size: few
DNA: TGCAGTGCCGCCCAACGACGGGACTCTAACTATGGCTACACCTTC; CDR3: CSAAQRRDSNYGYTF; J: TRBJ1-2; D: NA; V: TRBV20-1; size: many
DNA: TGTGCCAGCAGCTCGGGACAGGGGAGTAACGAGCAGTACTTC; CDR3: CASSSGQGSNEQYF; J: TRBJ2-7; D: TRBD1; V: TRBV7-9; size: NA
DNA: TGTGCCAGCAGCTTAATCGCGGGAGGGAATGAGCAGTTCTTC; CDR3: CASSLIAGGNEQFF; J: TRBJ2-1; D: TRBD2; V: TRBV7-3; size: NA
DNA: TGTACCACCAGCAGAGAGGCAGGCCTAGAGCAGTTCTTC; CDR3: CTTSREAGLEQFF; J: TRBJ2-1; D: NA; V: TRBV15; size: few
DNA: TGTGCCAGCACTAAGGACGGGTCCTACAATGAGCAGTTCTTC; CDR3: CASTKDGSYNEQFF; J: TRBJ2-1; D: NA; V: TRBV25-1; size: few
DNA: TGCGCCAGCAGCTTGGGACAGGGACCGCAGTTCTTC; CDR3: CASSLGQGPQFF; J: TRBJ2-1; D: TRBD1; V: TRBV5-1; size: NA
DNA: TGTGCCAGCAGCTTGTCGCGGGACAGGGACAATGAGCAGTTCTTC; CDR3: CASSLSRDRDNEQFF; J: TRBJ2-1; D: TRBD1; V: TRBV7-3; size: NA
DNA: TGCAGTGCAGCGGGACTAGCGATATCAACAGGGGAGCAGTACTTC; CDR3: CSAAGLAISTGEQYF; J: TRBJ2-7; D: TRBD2; V: TRBV20-1; size: few
DNA: TGCAGTGCTCCTGGACTAGCGGGAGTCGGTGAGCAGTTCTTC; CDR3: CSAPGLAGVGEQFF; J: TRBJ2-1; D: TRBD2; V: TRBV20-1; size: NA
DNA: TGTGCCAGCAGCAAACGACGGACAGCCGAGCAAGAGACCCAGTACTTC; CDR3: CASSKRRTAEQETQYF; J: TRBJ2-5; D: NA; V: TRBV5-6; size: NA
DNA: TGTGCCAGCAGCGTCCGGGACCAAGGGATTTATGGCTACACCTTC; CDR3: CASSVRDQGIYGYTF; J: TRBJ1-2; D: NA; V: TRBV9; size: NA